One TCR beta chain is described in this entry. Antigen specificity is unknown. The CDR3 has 15 amino acids. Per germline, CDR1 SGHRS and CDR2 YFSETQ. The germline V and J ends were trimmed by 1 base and 2 bases, with 10 bases remaining between them. Measured with immunoSEQ multiplex PCR; TCRdb has only the in-frame clones, and not every one. The table includes approximately 150,000 clones, roughly 89% detected once. This entry comes from a study of T cell responses to AZD1222 COVID-19 vaccine. Study-wide background: Doses given second, at about 4 or about 12 weeks, were pooled. Study-level points and caveats: In a largely white British group with more females than males, clonal diversity was possibly underestimated. Repertoires were sampled only after the peak T cell response. At baseline, seropositivity was found in only 5 to 7 AZD1222 recipients.

The source of this sequence is an adult in good health. V and J are TRBV5-1 and TRBJ2-1; no definite D call. The material sequenced was peripheral blood, taken on day 0 of AZD1222 vaccination. In DNA form, the CDR3 reads TGCGCCAGCAGCTTGAATTGGGGTACCTACAATGAGCAGTTCTTC. Translated, it gives CASSLNWGTYNEQFF.